Each of the 14 T cell receptor beta chains below was sequenced from the same sample in a study of T cell responses to AZD1222 COVID-19 vaccine. Method: immunoSEQ multiplex PCR; TCRdb's copy keeps in-frame clones and lacks some. The data hold about 150,000 clones, with roughly nine tenths observed a single time. The sample was peripheral blood, taken 28 days after the second AZD1222 dose. The receptors derive from an adult who received the AZD1222 COVID-19 vaccine.

The DNA of the CDR3 is TGCAGCGTTTTAACCGGCTCTGGGGCCAACGTCCTGACTTTC. It is translated as CSVLTGSGANVLTF. The chain is built from TRBV29-1 and TRBJ2-6; no clear D. The germline V gene has CDR1 SQVTM and CDR2 ANQGSEA. There are 14 residues in the CDR3. V was trimmed by 5 bases and J by 0 bases, leaving 8 bases between them.

The rearrangement links TRBV19 to TRBJ2-1; the D is unclear. CDR1 and CDR2 from the germline V gene are LNHDA and SQIVND (reference sequence). The CDR3 contains 14 residues. Trimming cost V 1 base and J 7 bases, with 11 bases left between them. CDR3 DNA: TGTGCCAGTAGTATAGTTCCCGGCAGGAATGAGCAGTTCTTC. Amino acid sequence: CASSIVPGRNEQFF.

The chain carries TRBV5-1 and TRBJ2-3; TRBD1 might be the D (6 bases). Trimming removed 4 bases at V and 0 bases at J, with 15 bases between. Germline CDR1 is SGHRS and CDR2 is YFSETQ. This CDR3 has 16 amino acids. The CDR3 sequence: CASSEKDRFSTDTQYF. The CDR3, as DNA: TGCGCCAGCAGCGAAAAAGACAGGTTTAGCACAGATACGCAGTATTTT.

The chain carries TRBV2 and TRBJ1-1, with TRBD1 matching over 7 bases. This CDR3 comprises 14 residues. In germline, CDR1 is SNHLY, CDR2 FYNNEI. V was pared by 8 bases and J by 11 bases, with 17 bases of the junction left unmatched. The CDR3 spells CASQPQVQTGWAFF. In DNA, the CDR3 is TGTGCCAGCCAGCCCCAGGTTCAGACAGGGTGGGCTTTCTTT. The complete variable domain, with remaining parts taken from reference TRBV2 and TRBJ1-1, reads EPEVTQTPSHQVTQMGQEVILRCVPISNHLYFYWYRQILGQKVEFLVSFYNNEISEKSEIFDDQFSVERPDGSNFTLKIRSTKLEDSAMYFCASQPQVQTGWAFFGQGTRLTVV.

This chain joins TRBV2 and TRBJ1-4, with D possibly being TRBD1 (5 bases). CDR1 is SNHLY and CDR2 is FYNNEI in the germline V gene. The CDR3 is made up of 18 amino acids. V dropped 6 bases and J dropped 0 bases, with 20 bases sitting between them. This CDR3 reads CASRGRHYDRATNEKLFF. In DNA, the CDR3 is TGTGCCAGCAGGGGGCGGCATTACGATCGGGCAACTAATGAAAAACTGTTTTTT.

The CDR3 reads CASRRAAYNSPLHF. The CDR3 DNA reads as TGTGCCAGCAGAAGAGCCGCCTATAATTCACCCCTCCACTTT. The chain links TRBV6-5 to TRBJ1-6, with D hard to call. The V end lost 6 bases, the J end lost 2 bases, and 8 bases lay between the germline ends. Germline CDR1 and CDR2: MNHEY and SVGAGI. The CDR3 totals 14 residues.

The chain employs TRBV6-5 and TRBJ1-5; D unclear. This CDR3 is built from 15 residues. Germline V lookup: CDR1 MNHEY, CDR2 SVGAGI. The V end was cut by 9 bases, the J end by 0 bases, with 15 bases between. The chain's CDR3 is CASVPAVGSNQPQHF. In DNA form, the CDR3 reads TGTGCCAGTGTGCCTGCGGTAGGTAGCAATCAGCCCCAGCATTTT.

This chain uses TRBV18 with TRBJ2-5, with TRBD1 matching over 7 bases. Per the germline V gene, CDR1 is KGHSH and CDR2 is LQKENI. This CDR3 region has 15 residues. V gave up 4 bases and J gave up 1 base; unmatched junction bases: 6. The CDR3 DNA reads TGTGCCAGCTCACTCACACAGGGGACCCAAGAGACCCAGTACTTC. Its translation: CASSLTQGTQETQYF.

This sequence joins TRBV27 and TRBJ1-1, with D uncertain. CDR3 size: 13 residues. V dropped 5 bases and J dropped 0 bases, with 7 bases sitting between them. Germline CDR1 and CDR2: MNHEY and SMNVEV (reference sequence). The CDR3 here is CASSKTLNTEAFF. As DNA, the CDR3 is TGTGCCAGCAGTAAAACTCTGAACACTGAAGCTTTCTTT.

The rearrangement uses TRBV10-3 and TRBJ2-3; 7 nucleotides align to TRBD1. Trimming took 8 bases from V and 4 from J; bases not matched to a gene: 15. Germline-derived CDR1 and CDR2 are ENHRY and SYGVKD. CDR3 length equals 16 residues. The CDR3 protein is CAIGRNSGQGADTQYF. The CDR3 DNA sequence: TGTGCCATCGGCCGTAATTCTGGGCAGGGGGCAGATACGCAGTATTTT.

V gene TRBV21-1 combines with J gene TRBJ1-2. TRBV21-1 is assigned pseudogene status. CDR3 length equals 14 residues. CDR3 in DNA: TGTGCCACCAGGGGGAGGGGGGTGCACTATGGCTACACCTTC. This codes for CATRGRGVHYGYTF.

This rearrangement joins TRBV7-3 to TRBJ2-1, with TRBD2 matching 8 bases. The V gene end was trimmed by 1 base and the J gene end by 0 bases; junction bases not matched to a gene: 2. CDR1 and CDR2 from the germline V gene are SGHTA and FQGTGA. This CDR3 is built from 16 residues. DNA for the CDR3: TGTGCCAGCAGCTTAATAGGGACTAGCTCCTACAATGAGCAGTTCTTC. Translation: CASSLIGTSSYNEQFF. The full variable domain, its missing parts supplied by reference TRBV7-3 and TRBJ2-1, is GAGVSQTPSNKVTEKGKYVELRCDPISGHTALYWYRQSLGQGPEFLIYFQGTGAADDSGLPNDRFFAVRPEGSVSTLKIQRTERGDSAVYLCASSLIGTSSYNEQFFGPGTRLTVL.

This clone was detected only once. V gene TRBV15 combines with J gene TRBJ2-2, with D unresolved. This CDR3 has 13 amino acids. The germline CDR1 and CDR2 sequences are LNHNV and YYDKDF (reference sequence). Deletions cut 0 bases from V and 8 bases from J, with 7 bases between. In DNA, the CDR3 is TGTGCCACCAGCAGAGATAGGTCGGGGGAGCTGTTTTTT. This translates into CATSRDRSGELFF.

The chain couples TRBV3-1 (or the pseudogene TRBV3-2) to TRBJ2-3, with D perhaps given as TRBD1 or TRBD2 (6 bases each). CDR1 is LGHDT and CDR2 is YNNKEL in the germline V gene (reference sequence). Trimming removed 4 bases at V and 5 bases at J, with 13 bases between. The CDR3 spans 14 residues. Written as DNA, the CDR3 is TGTGCCAGCAGCCCAATCGGGGGCCAAGATACGCAGTATTTT. Its translation: CASSPIGGQDTQYF.